This entry features one TCR beta chain sequence. The data are from a study of Tregs in tolerant kidney transplant recipients. V shed 8 bases and J shed 0 bases, with 10 bases lying between them. This CDR3 is 14 amino acids long. The germline CDR1 and CDR2 sequences are WSHSY and SAAADI. TCRdb's copy holds only in-frame clones and misses some; the assay was immunoSEQ multiplex PCR. The sample carries about 240,000 clones, 80% to 85% recorded once. This chain links TRBV10-2 with TRBJ1-4; no reliable D call. The material sequenced was CD4+ T cells from blood. The sequence came from a human donor in good health. The CDR3 loop is CASLNLATNEKLFF. The CDR3 DNA reads as TGCGCCAGCCTTAACCTTGCAACTAATGAAAAACTGTTTTTT.